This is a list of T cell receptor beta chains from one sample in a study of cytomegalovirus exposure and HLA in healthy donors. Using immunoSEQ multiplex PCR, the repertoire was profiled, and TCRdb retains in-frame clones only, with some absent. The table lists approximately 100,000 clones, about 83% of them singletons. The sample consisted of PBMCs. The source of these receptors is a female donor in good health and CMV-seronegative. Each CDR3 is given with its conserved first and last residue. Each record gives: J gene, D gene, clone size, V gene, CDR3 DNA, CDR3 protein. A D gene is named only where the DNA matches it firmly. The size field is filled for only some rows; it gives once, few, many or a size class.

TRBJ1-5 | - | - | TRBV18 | TGTGCCAGCTCACAGCGCGGAAATAGCAATCAGCCCCAGCATTTT | CASSQRGNSNQPQHF
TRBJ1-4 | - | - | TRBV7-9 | TGTGCCAGCAGCTGGTCCCGGGGGACTAATGAAAAACTGTTTTTT | CASSWSRGTNEKLFF
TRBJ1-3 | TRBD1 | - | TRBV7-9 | TGTGCCAGCAGTCAAGACAGGGCCGGATGGAGAGGAAACACCATATATTTT | CASSQDRAGWRGNTIYF
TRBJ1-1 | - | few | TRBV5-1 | TGCGCCAGCAGCTTGCAGGTTACGGGGACTGAAGCTTTCTTT | CASSLQVTGTEAFF
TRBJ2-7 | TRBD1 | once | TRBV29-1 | TGCAGCGTTGAAGATAAGGGACAGGGGAGCGAGCAGTACTTC | CSVEDKGQGSEQYF
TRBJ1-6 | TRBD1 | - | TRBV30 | TGTGCCTGGAGTACGGGACAGATCTATAATTCACCCCTCCACTTT | CAWSTGQIYNSPLHF
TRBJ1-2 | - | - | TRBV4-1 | TGCGCCAGCAGCCCTCAACAGGGTGAAGGCTATGGCTACACCTTC | CASSPQQGEGYGYTF
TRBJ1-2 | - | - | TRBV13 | TGTGCCAGCAGCTTAGGACAGGGTATGGGGAACTATGGCTACACCTTC | CASSLGQGMGNYGYTF
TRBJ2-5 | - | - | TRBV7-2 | TGTGCCAGCAGCTTAACGGGAGCTAGGGAGACCCAGTACTTC | CASSLTGARETQYF
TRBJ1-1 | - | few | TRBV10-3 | TGTGCCATCAGCCCCCAACAGAACACTGAAGCTTTCTTT | CAISPQQNTEAFF
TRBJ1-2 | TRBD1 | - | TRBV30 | TGTGCCTGGAGAAGACAGGGGAATGGCTACACCTTC | CAWRRQGNGYTF
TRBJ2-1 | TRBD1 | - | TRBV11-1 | TGTGCCAGCAGCCCCCGGACAGGGGGCTCTGTCGAGCAGTTCTTC | CASSPRTGGSVEQFF
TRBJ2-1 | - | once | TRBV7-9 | TGTGCCAGCAGCTTAATCCGGGACGCAACAGGGAATGAGCAGTTCTTC | CASSLIRDATGNEQFF
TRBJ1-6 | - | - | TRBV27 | TGTGCCAGCAGTTTATACGGGGGGCGGGATTCACCCCTCCACTTT | CASSLYGGRDSPLHF
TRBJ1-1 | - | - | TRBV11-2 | TGTGCCAGCAGCTTAGACAGGGGCACTGAAGCTTTCTTT | CASSLDRGTEAFF
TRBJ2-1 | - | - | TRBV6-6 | TGTGCCAGCAGTTACAATCTTAATGAGCAGTTCTTC | CASSYNLNEQFF
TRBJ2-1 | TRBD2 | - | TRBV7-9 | TGTTCCAGCAGCCCTCTAGCGGGGGGGCTTAATGAGCAGTTCTTC | CSSSPLAGGLNEQFF
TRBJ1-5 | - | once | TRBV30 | TGTGCCTGGAGTGACGGTCCCAATCAGCCCCAGCATTTT | CAWSDGPNQPQHF
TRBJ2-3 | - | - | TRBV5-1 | TGCGCCAGCAGCCCACTTGGGGGGTCGGATACGCAGTATTTT | CASSPLGGSDTQYF
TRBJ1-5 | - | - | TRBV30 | TGTGCCTGGGGAGGTCGTGGCAATCAGCCCCAGCATTTT | CAWGGRGNQPQHF
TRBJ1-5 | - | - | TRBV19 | TGTGCCAGTAGTATACGATCAGATAGCAATCAGCCCCAGCATTTT | CASSIRSDSNQPQHF
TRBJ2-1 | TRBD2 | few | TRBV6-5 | TGTGCCAGCAGTACCGGGACTAGCGTGGAGCAGTTCTTC | CASSTGTSVEQFF
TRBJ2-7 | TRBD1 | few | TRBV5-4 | TGTGCCAGCAGTAGGGACAGGGCCGACGAGCAGTACTTC | CASSRDRADEQYF
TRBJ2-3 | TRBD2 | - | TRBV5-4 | TGTGCCAGCAGCTTGGAACGGGGGGGCGGCACAGATACGCAGTATTTT | CASSLERGGGTDTQYF
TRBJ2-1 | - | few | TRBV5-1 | TGCGCCAGCAGCCTCGACAGGATCTACAATGAGCAGTTCTTC | CASSLDRIYNEQFF
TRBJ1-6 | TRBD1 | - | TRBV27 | TGTGCCAGCAGTTTCGGGACAGAGAATTCACCCCTCCACTTT | CASSFGTENSPLHF
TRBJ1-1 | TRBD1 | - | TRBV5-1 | TGCGCCAGCAGCTTACAGGGGGCTGAGAGGGCTGAAGCTTTCTTT | CASSLQGAERAEAFF
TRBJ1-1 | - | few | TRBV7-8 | TGTGCCAGCAGCTTCCAGGGGAGTTGGGTGACTGAAGCTTTCTTT | CASSFQGSWVTEAFF
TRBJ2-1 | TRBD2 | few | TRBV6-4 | TGTGCCAGCAGTGACTCGAGGCTAGCGGGGGTCAATGAGCAGTTCTTC | CASSDSRLAGVNEQFF
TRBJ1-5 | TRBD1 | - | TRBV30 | TGTGCCTGGTCCAGGGGGCGCGATCAGCCCCAGCATTTT | CAWSRGRDQPQHF
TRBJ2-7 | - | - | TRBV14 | TGTGCCAGCAGCCCGCCAGCAGGCTACGAGCAGTACTTC | CASSPPAGYEQYF
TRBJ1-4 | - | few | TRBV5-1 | TGCGCCAGCAGCTTAGCGAGAACTACTAATGAAAAACTGTTTTTT | CASSLARTTNEKLFF
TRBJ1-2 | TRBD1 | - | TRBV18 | TGTGCCAGCTCACCACCGGGACAGCAGAACTATGGCTACACCTTC | CASSPPGQQNYGYTF
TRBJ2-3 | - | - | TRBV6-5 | TGTGCCAGCAGCCGTGGGACTCGCACAGATACGCAGTATTTT | CASSRGTRTDTQYF
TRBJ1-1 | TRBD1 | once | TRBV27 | TGTGCCAGCAGTTCAGGGGGCACTGAAGCTTTCTTT | CASSSGGTEAFF
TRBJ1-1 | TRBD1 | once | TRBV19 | TGTGCCAGTAATCTTCGTACAGGGGGCGCAGGGGAAGCTTTCTTT | CASNLRTGGAGEAFF
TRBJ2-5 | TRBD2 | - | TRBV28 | TGTGCCAGCAGCCCCCGGGGCAGTCGCGGGGGGGCCGTGGAGACCCAGTACTTC | CASSPRGSRGGAVETQYF
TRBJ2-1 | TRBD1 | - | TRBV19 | TGTGCCAGTAGTCTCCGGACAGGGGGCTTGAATGAGCAGTTCTTC | CASSLRTGGLNEQFF
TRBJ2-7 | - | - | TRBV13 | TGTGCCAGCAGCTTAGGGGGGGGCGAGCAGTACTTC | CASSLGGGEQYF
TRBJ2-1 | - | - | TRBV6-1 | TGTGCCAGCAGGCAGGCTAATACGGGGAATGAGCAGTTCTTC | CASRQANTGNEQFF
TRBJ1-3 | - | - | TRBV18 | TGTGCCAGCTCACCAGGGGCTCGTAACTCAAACACCATATATTTT | CASSPGARNSNTIYF
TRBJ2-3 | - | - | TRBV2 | TGTGCCAGTTTAATTAGGGGCGGAGATACGCAGTATTTT | CASLIRGGDTQYF
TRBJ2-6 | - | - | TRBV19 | TGTGCCAGTAAGGGGCCCCGAGGATCTGGGGCCAACGTCCTGACTTTC | CASKGPRGSGANVLTF
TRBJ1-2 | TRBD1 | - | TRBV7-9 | TGTGCCAGCAGGTCCAACAGGGGAGTCGACTATGGCTACACCTTC | CASRSNRGVDYGYTF
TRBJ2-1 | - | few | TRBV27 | TGTGCCAGCAGTCGTGACAGCTACTCACTCAATGAGCAGTTCTTC | CASSRDSYSLNEQFF
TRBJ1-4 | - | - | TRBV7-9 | TGTGCCAGCAGCTTAGGCCGGGCAACTAATGAAAAACTGTTTTTT | CASSLGRATNEKLFF
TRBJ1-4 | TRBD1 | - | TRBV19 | TGTGCCAGTAGTATCGGACAGGGGAGGAATGAAAAACTGTTTTTT | CASSIGQGRNEKLFF